A single sample is the source of the 7 T cell receptor beta chains below, sequenced in a study of blood T cell repertoires in COVID-19. Produced via immunoSEQ multiplex PCR; TCRdb's table is partial and in-frame only. The sample consists of approximately 94,000 clones, more than 65% of them appearing once. Specimen: peripheral blood. These receptors all come from a man between 65 and 80 years old with active or convalescent COVID-19.

This clone was seen a single time. The V and J genes are TRBV19 and TRBJ2-1, with D maybe TRBD2 (5 bases). The V gene's germline CDR1 is LNHDA and CDR2 SQIVND (reference sequence). This CDR3 is built from 15 residues. Trimming pared 1 base from V and 3 bases from J, leaving 10 bases between. The CDR3 DNA reads TGTGCCAGTAGTATAGGTGCGGGTGACTACAATGAGCAGTTCTTC. Residues: CASSIGAGDYNEQFF.

This clone appeared a single time. The chain carries TRBV6-5 and TRBJ1-1, with D unclear. The CDR3 contains 14 residues. The ends were cut back, 4 bases at V and 3 bases at J, with 12 bases in the middle. Per the germline V gene, CDR1 is MNHEY and CDR2 is SVGAGI. CDR3 region: CASSSQVVDTEAFF. The CDR3 region has the DNA TGTGCCAGCAGTTCCCAGGTAGTGGACACTGAAGCTTTCTTT.

V and J are TRBV2 and TRBJ2-2, with a possible D match to TRBD2 (5 bases). The CDR3 runs 16 residues. V was shortened by 6 bases and J by 6 bases, with 20 bases between the two germline ends. Per germline, CDR1 SNHLY and CDR2 FYNNEI. This CDR3 is CASSEITGSAAGELFF. For the CDR3, the DNA is TGTGCCAGCAGCGAAATCACGGGTTCAGCGGCCGGGGAGCTGTTTTTT.

The V gene is TRBV19, the J gene TRBJ2-1; possible D gene TRBD2, 6 bases. The CDR3 is made up of 14 amino acids. V lost 6 bases and J 9 bases, leaving 18 bases between the germline ends. The V gene's germline CDR1 is LNHDA and CDR2 SQIVND (reference sequence). CDR3 in DNA: TGTGCCAGTAGATTCGGGAGCGGACAAGGTGAGCAGTTCTTC. Translated: CASRFGSGQGEQFF.

The J gene is TRBJ2-5, the V gene TRBV28; D perhaps matches TRBD2 (6 bases). Germline loops: CDR1 MDHEN, CDR2 SYDVKM. The CDR3 extends over 16 amino acids. V lost 5 bases and J lost 4, with 20 bases in between. The CDR3 is CASSPTLGQGGETQYF. The DNA for the CDR3 is TGTGCCAGCAGTCCCACCCTGGGCCAGGGAGGAGAGACCCAGTACTTC.

The chain combines TRBV12-3 or TRBV12-4 with TRBJ1-1; D remains ambiguous. The CDR3 contains 13 residues. V shed 3 bases and J shed 4 bases, with 9 bases lying between them. This CDR3 reads CASSLEITTEAFF. In DNA form, the CDR3 reads TGTGCCAGCAGTTTGGAGATTACCACTGAAGCTTTCTTT.

This clone was seen a single time. The chain has TRBV6-2 or TRBV6-3 and TRBJ2-7; TRBD2 matches at 11 bases. The CDR3 is made up of 15 amino acids. Germline CDR1 reads MNHEY; CDR2 reads SVGEGT. Trimming took 6 bases from V and 4 from J; bases not matched to a gene: 8. The CDR3 protein is CASSLYGTSGYEQYF. The DNA for the CDR3 is TGTGCCAGCAGCTTATACGGGACTAGCGGATACGAGCAGTACTTC.